These T cell receptor beta chains were read from a single sample in a study of T cell repertoires in cytomegalovirus infection. One entry per CDR3 protein, called by TCRdb with MiXCR from the reads. The sample yields about 680,000 distinct CDR3 sequences, about 24% seen once. Sequenced sample: CD8+ T cells from PBMCs. These receptors originate from a human donor in good health (CMV status not recorded). Some clones in this sample may be carry-over from other donors' samples. Each CDR3 is given with its conserved first and last residue. A D gene is named only where the DNA matches it firmly. Some rows mark clone size as missing; the rest say once, few, many or name a class of expanded clone.

clone size: -; V gene: TRBV12-3/TRBV12-4; D gene: -; J gene: TRBJ2-1; CDR3 DNA: TGTGCCAGCGGGTTCCTCACCTCCCACAATGAGCAGTTCTTC; CDR3 protein: CASGFLTSHNEQFF
clone size: -; V gene: TRBV19; D gene: -; J gene: TRBJ2-1; CDR3 DNA: TGTGCCAGTAGGAAAAGGGGTCTCCCATCCTACAATGAGCAGTTCTTC; CDR3 protein: CASRKRGLPSYNEQFF
clone size: -; V gene: TRBV6-5; D gene: TRBD2; J gene: TRBJ2-5; CDR3 DNA: TGTGCCAGCAGTGACCCCGGACTAGCGTACGAGACCCAGTACTTC; CDR3 protein: CASSDPGLAYETQYF
clone size: -; V gene: TRBV5-6; D gene: -; J gene: TRBJ2-3; CDR3 DNA: TGTGCCAGCAGCGGAGGACAGCCTATCACAGATACGCAGTATTTT; CDR3 protein: CASSGGQPITDTQYF
clone size: -; V gene: TRBV6-2/TRBV6-3; D gene: TRBD2; J gene: TRBJ2-5; CDR3 DNA: TGTGCCAGCAGCCCTGACATCAGCGGGGGGGTCCGAGAGACCCAGTACTTC; CDR3 protein: CASSPDISGGVRETQYF
clone size: many; V gene: TRBV28; D gene: TRBD2; J gene: TRBJ2-1; CDR3 DNA: TGTGCCAGCAGTTCCCGCCGGGGGGGCCGAGACTACAATGAGCAGTTCTTC; CDR3 protein: CASSSRRGGRDYNEQFF
clone size: many; V gene: TRBV7-6; D gene: -; J gene: TRBJ2-5; CDR3 DNA: TGTGCCAGCAGCTCCGAGGATATTTCATTATTGAGAGGAGAGACCCAGTACTTC; CDR3 protein: CASSSEDISLLRGETQYF
clone size: -; V gene: TRBV12-3/TRBV12-4; D gene: -; J gene: TRBJ2-3; CDR3 DNA: TGTGCCAGCAGCCCCTCAAGGACGGGCACAGATACGCAGTATTTT; CDR3 protein: CASSPSRTGTDTQYF
clone size: -; V gene: TRBV12-5; D gene: -; J gene: TRBJ1-2; CDR3 DNA: TGTGCTAGTGGACCCGGACCGGTCCCCTATGGCTACACCTTC; CDR3 protein: CASGPGPVPYGYTF
clone size: -; V gene: TRBV6-6; D gene: -; J gene: TRBJ2-1; CDR3 DNA: TGTGCCAGCAGTTCACAGGGAGATGAGCAGTTCTTC; CDR3 protein: CASSSQGDEQFF
clone size: few; V gene: TRBV4-1; D gene: -; J gene: TRBJ1-1; CDR3 DNA: TGCGCCAGCAGCCTACCCGCCGAGAACACTGAAGCTTTCTTT; CDR3 protein: CASSLPAENTEAFF
clone size: -; V gene: TRBV10-2; D gene: TRBD1; J gene: TRBJ2-7; CDR3 DNA: TGCGCCAGCAGTGATGGGACAGTAAACGAGCAGTACTTC; CDR3 protein: CASSDGTVNEQYF
clone size: -; V gene: TRBV20-1; D gene: TRBD2; J gene: TRBJ2-5; CDR3 DNA: TGCAGTGCTAGACAAAAGGCGGGGGGGCTTAAAGAGACCCAGTACTTC; CDR3 protein: CSARQKAGGLKETQYF
clone size: -; V gene: TRBV27; D gene: TRBD1; J gene: TRBJ1-2; CDR3 DNA: TGTGCCAGCAGTTTACTGGGACAGGGGGATGGCTACACCTTC; CDR3 protein: CASSLLGQGDGYTF
clone size: -; V gene: TRBV19; D gene: -; J gene: TRBJ2-3; CDR3 DNA: TGTGCCAGTAGTCTAACAGGGATAGATACGCAGTATTTT; CDR3 protein: CASSLTGIDTQYF
clone size: -; V gene: TRBV7-2; D gene: -; J gene: TRBJ2-5; CDR3 DNA: TGTACCAGCAGCTTAGGGTCCTTGGGAGGGACCCAGTACTTC; CDR3 protein: CTSSLGSLGGTQYF
clone size: few; V gene: TRBV14; D gene: -; J gene: TRBJ1-3; CDR3 DNA: TGTGCCAGCAGCCAACTTAAAACAGGTTCCGACACCATATATTTT; CDR3 protein: CASSQLKTGSDTIYF
clone size: -; V gene: TRBV14; D gene: -; J gene: TRBJ1-2; CDR3 DNA: TGTGCCAGCAGCCCCACACAGGATCCTAACTATGGCTACACCTTC; CDR3 protein: CASSPTQDPNYGYTF
clone size: -; V gene: TRBV29-1; D gene: TRBD1; J gene: TRBJ2-7; CDR3 DNA: TGCAGCGTTTTGTGGATGGAGACAGGGCATACCTACGAGCAGTACTTC; CDR3 protein: CSVLWMETGHTYEQYF
clone size: -; V gene: TRBV6-6; D gene: -; J gene: TRBJ2-1; CDR3 DNA: TGTGCCAGCAGTGCCCCGGGGCTCAGCTCCTACAATGAGCAGTTCTTC; CDR3 protein: CASSAPGLSSYNEQFF
clone size: many; V gene: TRBV27; D gene: -; J gene: TRBJ2-7; CDR3 DNA: TGTGCCAGCAGTTTACGGTTCTCCTACGAGCAGTACTTC; CDR3 protein: CASSLRFSYEQYF
clone size: many; V gene: TRBV7-6; D gene: -; J gene: TRBJ1-2; CDR3 DNA: TGTGCCAGCAGCCCCCGGGGAGGGGCGGACGGCTACACCTTC; CDR3 protein: CASSPRGGADGYTF
clone size: few; V gene: TRBV7-6; D gene: -; J gene: TRBJ1-1; CDR3 DNA: TGTGCCAGCAGCTCGGGAACGCTTGAAGCTTTCTTT; CDR3 protein: CASSSGTLEAFF
clone size: few; V gene: TRBV12-3/TRBV12-4; D gene: TRBD1; J gene: TRBJ2-5; CDR3 DNA: TGTGCCAGCGCCCCGGACAGGGGGGCTCAAGAGACCCAGTACTTC; CDR3 protein: CASAPDRGAQETQYF
clone size: few; V gene: TRBV14; D gene: -; J gene: TRBJ2-7; CDR3 DNA: TGTGCCAGCAGCCACACCGTCCCCGGGACGGATTCTTTCTACGAGCAGTACTTC; CDR3 protein: CASSHTVPGTDSFYEQYF
clone size: many; V gene: TRBV7-2; D gene: TRBD1; J gene: TRBJ2-1; CDR3 DNA: TGTGCCAGCAGCTTAATGGGACAGGGGGCCGGAATCCATGAGCAGTTCTTC; CDR3 protein: CASSLMGQGAGIHEQFF
clone size: many; V gene: TRBV7-8; D gene: -; J gene: TRBJ1-4; CDR3 DNA: TGTGCCAGCAGCCTCCATCCCCCCGGGAGAGGAGGGGAAAAACTGTTTTTT; CDR3 protein: CASSLHPPGRGGEKLFF
clone size: -; V gene: TRBV5-1; D gene: TRBD2; J gene: TRBJ2-1; CDR3 DNA: TGCGCCAGCAGCTTGGACGGGGGGGTTGATGAGCAGTTCTTC; CDR3 protein: CASSLDGGVDEQFF
clone size: few; V gene: TRBV2; D gene: TRBD1; J gene: TRBJ2-3; CDR3 DNA: TGTGCCAGCAGCCGAGGGACAGGATACACAGATACGCAGTATTTT; CDR3 protein: CASSRGTGYTDTQYF
clone size: few; V gene: TRBV20-1; D gene: -; J gene: TRBJ2-1; CDR3 DNA: TGCAGTGCTAGAGACTATTATGAGCAGTTCTTC; CDR3 protein: CSARDYYEQFF
clone size: -; V gene: TRBV28; D gene: -; J gene: TRBJ2-2; CDR3 DNA: TGTGCCAGCAGAAGACAGGCTCCCGGGGAGCTGTTTTTT; CDR3 protein: CASRRQAPGELFF
clone size: -; V gene: TRBV20-1; D gene: -; J gene: TRBJ1-1; CDR3 DNA: TGCAGTGCTAGATGGGTGGGGGGGTTGACTGAAGCTTTCTTT; CDR3 protein: CSARWVGGLTEAFF
clone size: many; V gene: TRBV7-2; D gene: -; J gene: TRBJ2-1; CDR3 DNA: TGTGCCAGCACCTTAGTGGCTGGTGCAGGGAATGAGCAGTTCTTC; CDR3 protein: CASTLVAGAGNEQFF
clone size: -; V gene: TRBV20-1; D gene: TRBD2; J gene: TRBJ2-1; CDR3 DNA: TGCAGTGCTAGTAGTTTCCGGGGGGTATACAATGAGCAGTTCTTC; CDR3 protein: CSASSFRGVYNEQFF
clone size: -; V gene: TRBV29-1; D gene: -; J gene: TRBJ2-7; CDR3 DNA: TGCAGCGTGGGCGGTGGGAGTCTGGGGGAGCAGTACTTC; CDR3 protein: CSVGGGSLGEQYF
clone size: many; V gene: TRBV7-9; D gene: -; J gene: TRBJ1-4; CDR3 DNA: TGTGCCGTTCCCTCGCGGACGAAACCTGAAAAACTGTTTTTT; CDR3 protein: CAVPSRTKPEKLFF
clone size: -; V gene: TRBV14; D gene: -; J gene: TRBJ1-1; CDR3 DNA: TGTGCCAGCAGAGGAGGGTGGAACACTGAAGCTTTCTTT; CDR3 protein: CASRGGWNTEAFF
clone size: -; V gene: TRBV7-3; D gene: TRBD2; J gene: TRBJ2-5; CDR3 DNA: TGTGCCAGCAGCCCTTTAGGTTTTAGCGGGGACGCAAGAGAGACCCAGTACTTC; CDR3 protein: CASSPLGFSGDARETQYF
clone size: many; V gene: TRBV6-6; D gene: TRBD2; J gene: TRBJ2-5; CDR3 DNA: TGTGCCAGCAGTTACTTGCTAGCGGGGGAGGAGACCCAGTACTTC; CDR3 protein: CASSYLLAGEETQYF
clone size: many; V gene: TRBV6-1; D gene: -; J gene: TRBJ2-7; CDR3 DNA: TGTGCCAGCAGTGAAAATCGAAAGGCTTCTTACTACGAGCAGTACTTC; CDR3 protein: CASSENRKASYYEQYF
clone size: few; V gene: TRBV7-9; D gene: -; J gene: TRBJ1-4; CDR3 DNA: TGTGCCAGCAGCGGAGGCCGGCGGGTTAATGAAAAACTGTTTTTT; CDR3 protein: CASSGGRRVNEKLFF
clone size: few; V gene: TRBV7-9; D gene: -; J gene: TRBJ2-7; CDR3 DNA: TGTGCCAGCGGCACTGCCCACGAGCAGTACTTC; CDR3 protein: CASGTAHEQYF
clone size: once; V gene: TRBV7-9; D gene: -; J gene: TRBJ2-7; CDR3 DNA: TGTGCCAACAGCCCCATGGGCCCCGAGCAGTACTTC; CDR3 protein: CANSPMGPEQYF
clone size: -; V gene: TRBV2; D gene: -; J gene: TRBJ2-1; CDR3 DNA: TGTGCCAGCAGTGTAGGGGCTTGGGAGCAGTTCTTC; CDR3 protein: CASSVGAWEQFF
clone size: few; V gene: TRBV29-1; D gene: TRBD1; J gene: TRBJ1-2; CDR3 DNA: TGCAGCGCCGGGAGGTGGACAGGCGATAACTATGGCTACACCTTC; CDR3 protein: CSAGRWTGDNYGYTF
clone size: -; V gene: TRBV29-1; D gene: -; J gene: TRBJ2-1; CDR3 DNA: TGCAGCGTTGAGGGTCGGGCGGTGTCGTCCTCCTACAATGAGCAGTTCTTC; CDR3 protein: CSVEGRAVSSSYNEQFF
clone size: -; V gene: TRBV6-6; D gene: TRBD1; J gene: TRBJ2-4; CDR3 DNA: TGTGCCAGCATTTTGTATGACAGGGTATCGCCCAAAAACATTCAGTACTTC; CDR3 protein: CASILYDRVSPKNIQYF
clone size: many; V gene: TRBV7-9; D gene: TRBD1; J gene: TRBJ2-1; CDR3 DNA: TGTGCCAGCACCTCTAGGGGACAGGGGGCTGATGAGCAGTTCTTC; CDR3 protein: CASTSRGQGADEQFF
clone size: few; V gene: TRBV7-6; D gene: TRBD1; J gene: TRBJ2-3; CDR3 DNA: TGTGCCAGCAGCTTAGCGGACAGGAGTACAACAGATACGCAGTATTTT; CDR3 protein: CASSLADRSTTDTQYF
clone size: -; V gene: TRBV29-1; D gene: TRBD1; J gene: TRBJ2-7; CDR3 DNA: TGCAGCGTTGAAGAAAGGCAGGGGGCCAACTACGAGCAGTACTTC; CDR3 protein: CSVEERQGANYEQYF
clone size: -; V gene: TRBV12-3/TRBV12-4; D gene: -; J gene: TRBJ1-1; CDR3 DNA: TGTGCCAGCAGTTTGGGGGAAGGGATCACTGAAGCTTTCTTT; CDR3 protein: CASSLGEGITEAFF